These 14 T cell receptor beta chains were sequenced from one sample in a study of blood T cells in healthy people across ages. Through a sample-barcoded 5' primer and a J-beta primer mix, a second PCR was run for about 6 to 12 cycles. MiXCR, run by TCRdb on the 5' RACE reads, gives a single entry per CDR3 protein. The data hold about 940,000 distinct CDR3 sequences, with roughly 43% observed a single time. Sequencing input: blood. The receptors shown here come from a young man in good health.

A word on this clonotype: The junction does not match germline at one end; this may be a read error. Written as DNA, the CDR3 is TGTGCCTCCAGCAGAGACCTCTCGGGACTAGCGTCTCAAGAGACCCAGTACTTC. Translating it yields CASSRDLSGLASQETQYF. The V gene is TRBV15, the J gene TRBJ2-5; 10 bases are a match to TRBD2. CDR1 LNHNV and CDR2 YYDKDF come from the germline V gene (reference sequence). This CDR3 is 18 amino acids long.

J is TRBJ2-5 and V is TRBV18, with 11 positions matching TRBD2. Germline loops: CDR1 KGHSH, CDR2 LQKENI. The CDR3 is made up of 15 amino acids. V lost 2 bases to trimming and J lost 11 bases; unmatched junction nucleotides: 10. The CDR3 nucleotides read TGTGCCAGCTCACCAATGGGACTAGCGGCGGGAGAGCAGTACTTC. This encodes CASSPMGLAAGEQYF.

This chain connects TRBV4-3 to TRBJ2-6; D is perhaps TRBD2 (5 bases). The CDR3 totals 16 residues. The germline V and J ends were trimmed by 8 bases and 4 bases, with 18 bases remaining between them. The germline gives CDR1 LGHNA, CDR2 YSLEER. CDR3 loop: CASQDGWETGANVLTF. The CDR3 DNA reads as TGCGCCAGCCAAGATGGATGGGAGACCGGGGCCAACGTCCTGACTTTC.

The V gene is TRBV27, the J gene TRBJ1-2, with D unclear. Deletions cut 5 bases from V and 7 bases from J, with 20 bases between. The CDR3 totals 15 residues. Germline CDR1 is MNHEY and CDR2 is SMNVEV (reference sequence). CDR3 nucleotides: TGTGCCAGCAGTCCCATCTCCGACCGGGCGGGTGGCTACACCTTC. Residues: CASSPISDRAGGYTF.

This clonotype was seen more than once but under ten times. The V call is TRBV7-2, the J call TRBJ2-3, with TRBD2 identical over 7 bases. J lost 5 bases, V lost 1 base, and 9 bases had no gene match. Germline V gene data show CDR1 as SGHTA and CDR2 as FQGNSA. This CDR3 is 16 amino acids long. The CDR3 sequence is CASSLVRGASGDTQYF. CDR3 coding DNA: TGTGCCAGCAGCTTAGTAAGAGGGGCTAGCGGAGATACGCAGTATTTT.

J is TRBJ1-1 and V is TRBV4-1; D gene ambiguous. Germline assignment: CDR1 MGHRA and CDR2 YSYEKL. The CDR3 spans 13 residues. The ends were cut back, 0 bases at V and 5 bases at J, with 7 bases in the middle. As DNA, the CDR3 is TGCGCCAGCAGCCAAGAAGGACCGACTGAAGCTTTCTTT. Amino acids: CASSQEGPTEAFF.

V and J are TRBV20-1 and TRBJ2-6; no firm D call. Trimming removed 0 bases at V and 2 bases at J, with 8 bases between. The CDR3 length is 15 residues. Germline V gene lookup returns CDR1 DFQATT and CDR2 SNEGSKA (reference sequence). The CDR3 DNA reads TGCAGTGCTAGAGATGTGGTGACTGGGGCCAACGTCCTGACTTTC. This encodes CSARDVVTGANVLTF.

This clonotype was observed a handful of times. CDR3 bases: TGTGCCAGCATCGACAGGGGATATGAAAAACTGTTTTTT. Protein sequence: CASIDRGYEKLFF. The chain uses TRBV7-3 and TRBJ1-4; TRBD1 matches 8 bases. Per the germline V gene, CDR1 is SGHTA and CDR2 is FQGTGA. Trimming cost V 7 bases and J 6 bases; bases outside gene matches: 4. The CDR3 spans 13 residues.

This clonotype was observed a handful of times. The V call is TRBV12-3 or TRBV12-4, the J call TRBJ2-3, with TRBD2 matching 8 bases. This CDR3 region has 16 residues. The trim removed 0 bases at V and 1 base at J, leaving 3 bases unmatched. CDR3 in amino acids: CASSLATGGGTDTQYF. The CDR3 nucleotides read TGTGCCAGCAGTTTAGCAACGGGAGGGGGCACAGATACGCAGTATTTT.

J is TRBJ2-2 and V is TRBV4-2, with 13 positions matching TRBD2. Germline lookup yields CDR1 LGHNA and CDR2 YNFKEQ. The CDR3 loop spans 18 amino acids. V dropped 1 base and J dropped 1; count of bases not matched to a gene: 3. The CDR3 here is CASSQGLAGGLNTGELFF. CDR3 sequence (DNA): TGTGCCAGCAGCCAAGGACTAGCGGGGGGACTGAACACCGGGGAGCTGTTTTTT.

V and J are TRBV5-1 and TRBJ2-1; 9 bases line up with TRBD2. The germline V gene encodes CDR1 SGHRS and CDR2 YFSETQ. After removal of 2 bases from V and 5 bases from J, the junction contained 2 bases not matched to a gene. This CDR3 is built from 14 residues. The CDR3 spells CASSFLAGHNEQFF. In DNA, the CDR3 is TGCGCCAGCAGCTTCCTAGCGGGGCACAATGAGCAGTTCTTC.

CDR3 region: CASSQGSGTGRQETQYF. Here the CDR3 DNA reads TGTGCCAGCAGCCAAGGGAGTGGGACAGGGAGGCAAGAGACCCAGTACTTC. The J gene is TRBJ2-5, the V gene TRBV3-1, with 9 bases aligning to TRBD1. V trimming: 1 base; J trimming: 2 bases; junction bases outside the gene matches: 8. The germline gives CDR1 LGHDT, CDR2 YNNKEL (reference sequence). The CDR3 sequence is 17 residues long.

This chain joins TRBV2 and TRBJ2-3, with 16 bases that match TRBD2. V dropped 6 bases and J dropped 0; count of bases not matched to a gene: 9. This CDR3 comprises 19 residues. Germline V lookup: CDR1 SNHLY, CDR2 FYNNEI. The CDR3 reads CASSGRGLAGGASTDTQYF. The DNA of the CDR3 is TGTGCCAGCAGCGGCAGGGGACTAGCGGGGGGGGCTAGCACAGATACGCAGTATTTT. The full variable domain, rest sourced from reference TRBV2 and TRBJ2-3, is EPEVTQTPSHQVTQMGQEVILRCVPISNHLYFYWYRQILGQKVEFLVSFYNNEISEKSEIFDDQFSVERPDGSNFTLKIRSTKLEDSAMYFCASSGRGLAGGASTDTQYFGPGTRLTVL.

The chain carries TRBV6-1 and TRBJ1-2, with unresolved D. Deletions cut 8 bases from V and 4 bases from J, with 14 bases between. The germline gives CDR1 MNHNS, CDR2 SASEGT. The CDR3 runs 13 residues. CDR3 DNA: TGTGCCAGCCTCCGGGTGAGGAGCTATGGCTACACCTTC. This translates into CASLRVRSYGYTF.